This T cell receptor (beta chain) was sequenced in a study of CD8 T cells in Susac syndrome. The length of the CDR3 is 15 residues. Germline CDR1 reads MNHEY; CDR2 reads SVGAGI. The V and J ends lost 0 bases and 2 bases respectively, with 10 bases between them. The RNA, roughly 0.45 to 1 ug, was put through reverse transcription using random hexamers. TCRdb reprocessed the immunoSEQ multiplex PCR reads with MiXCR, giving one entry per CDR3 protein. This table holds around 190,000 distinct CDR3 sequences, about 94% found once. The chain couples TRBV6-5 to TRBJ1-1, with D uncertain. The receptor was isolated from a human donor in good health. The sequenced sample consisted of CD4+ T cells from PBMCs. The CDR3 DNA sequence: TGTGCCAGCAGTTACTCGACGGCAAGAAACACTGAAGCTTTCTTT. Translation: CASSYSTARNTEAFF.